This TCR beta chain was captured by sequencing in a study of T cells after yellow fever vaccination. Study context: With SMART-Seq v4 Ultra Low Input, the fractions containing low cell numbers were prepared. Study-level findings and limits: Post-booster repertoires contained most primary-vaccination clones again (about 96% CD4, 88% CD8).

This clonotype was picked up a small number of times. Its antigen is undetermined. UMIs were added to TCR cDNA along with a universal primer site when it was made by 5'RACE template switching. Each CDR3 protein is one row after TCRdb ran MiXCR on the 5' RACE reads. The sample has hundreds of thousands of distinct CDR3 sequences, less than 9.5% seen once. V dropped 0 bases and J dropped 1 base, with 19 bases sitting between them. This CDR3 is built from 19 residues. Germline CDR1 and CDR2: MNHEY and SVGAGI. Sequencing used PBMCs, obtained more than 35 days after the first yellow fever vaccination. The gene calls are TRBV6-5 and TRBJ1-3; D gene ambiguous. The TCR comes from a man aged 18 to 30 who received the YFV17D yellow fever vaccine. The chain's CDR3 is CASSYSIPGQPYSGNTIYF. The CDR3 DNA reads as TGTGCCAGCAGTTACTCGATCCCGGGTCAGCCCTATTCTGGAAACACCATATATTTT.